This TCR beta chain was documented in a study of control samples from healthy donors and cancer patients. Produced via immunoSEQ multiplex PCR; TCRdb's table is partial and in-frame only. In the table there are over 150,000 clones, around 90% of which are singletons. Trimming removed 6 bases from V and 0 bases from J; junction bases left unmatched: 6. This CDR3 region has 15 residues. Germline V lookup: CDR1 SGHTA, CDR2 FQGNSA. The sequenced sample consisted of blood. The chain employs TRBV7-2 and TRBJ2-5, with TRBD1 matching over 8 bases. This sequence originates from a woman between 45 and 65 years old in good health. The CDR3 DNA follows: TGTGCCAGCAGTACAGGGGGATCGTACCAAGAGACCCAGTACTTC. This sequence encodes CASSTGGSYQETQYF.